The 8 T cell receptor beta chains in this list originate from one sample, sequenced in a study of T cells in Graves' hyperthyroidism and ophthalmopathy. Regions amplified from RNA transcripts were the TCR beta CDR3 regions. A set of HTBI primers served as the primers for a first-round RT-PCR of the TCR CDR3. TCRdb ran MiXCR on the multiplex PCR reads and lists one entry per CDR3 protein. The table shows 250,000 to 300,000 distinct CDR3 sequences, with roughly 15% occurring only once. The sequencing input was blood. The receptor set was obtained from a middle-aged woman with Graves' hyperthyroidism.

DNA for the CDR3: TGTGCCAGCAGCTTGACGAGGGTAGGACGCGAAAAACTGTTTTTT. The encoded protein is CASSLTRVGREKLFF. The rearrangement uses TRBV7-2 and TRBJ1-4; no firm D call. In germline, CDR1 is SGHTA, CDR2 FQGNSA. The CDR3 runs to 15 residues. V shed 3 bases and J shed 8 bases, with 16 bases lying between them.

V is TRBV20-1 and J is TRBJ2-5, with 12 bases aligning to TRBD2. Germline V CDR1 and CDR2: DFQATT, SNEGSKA (reference sequence). The CDR3 loop spans 16 amino acids. With 2 bases clipped from V and 3 bases from J, the junction kept 7 bases outside the gene matches. CDR3 residues: CSARIVRLAGEETQYF. CDR3 bases: TGCAGTGCTAGAATCGTTAGACTAGCGGGAGAAGAGACCCAGTACTTC.

This clonotype was seen a handful of times. The chain combines TRBV19 with TRBJ2-7; D remains ambiguous. The CDR3 is 13 residues long. Trimming took 1 base from V and 8 from J, leaving 12 bases between them. Germline V gives CDR1 LNHDA, CDR2 SQIVND (reference sequence). The CDR3 coding sequence is TGTGCCAGTAGTATAGGTGGGCCGGACCAGCAGTACTTC. Residues: CASSIGGPDQQYF.

This clonotype was picked up many times. The gene calls are TRBV19 and TRBJ2-1; D gene unclear. Trimming stripped 8 bases from V and 4 bases from J, with 6 bases between. CDR1 and CDR2 (germline): LNHDA, SQIVND (reference sequence). The CDR3 totals 11 residues. CDR3 nucleotide sequence: TGTGCCAGTGGACCTTACAATGAGCAGTTCTTC. It translates to CASGPYNEQFF.

In DNA form, the CDR3 reads TGTGTCGGCAGTTTTGGGATCTCCGGGGAGCTGTTTTTT. It yields the protein CVGSFGISGELFF. The chain joins TRBV27 to TRBJ2-2; D is undetermined. Germline V gene lookup returns CDR1 MNHEY and CDR2 SMNVEV (reference sequence). The length of the CDR3 is 13 residues.

The rearrangement links TRBV5-1 to TRBJ2-7; TRBD2 aligns across 7 bases. Trimming took 0 bases from V and 5 from J; bases not matched to a gene: 8. CDR1 and CDR2 (germline): SGHRS, YFSETQ. The CDR3 contains 15 residues. DNA of the CDR3: TGCGCCAGCAGCTTGGCCGACATGGGAGGGCACGAGCAGTACTTC. The encoded protein is CASSLADMGGHEQYF.

The sample holds many counts of this clonotype. The chain joins TRBV28 to TRBJ1-5; 9 bases fit TRBD1. Per the germline V gene, CDR1 is MDHEN and CDR2 is SYDVKM. CDR3 length: 15 residues. After removal of 6 bases from V and 5 bases from J, the junction contained 8 bases not matched to a gene. This CDR3 reads CASSTQGAGYQPQHF. CDR3 nucleotides: TGTGCCAGCAGCACACAGGGGGCCGGGTATCAGCCCCAGCATTTT.

The V gene is TRBV2, the J gene TRBJ1-2; 9 bases line up with TRBD1. The trim removed 4 bases at V and 6 bases at J, leaving 9 bases unmatched. There are 15 residues in the CDR3. Germline-derived CDR1 and CDR2 are SNHLY and FYNNEI. The CDR3 is CASSVSPGQGDGYTF. The CDR3 region has the DNA TGTGCCAGCAGTGTATCTCCGGGACAGGGAGATGGCTACACCTTC.